This TCR beta chain was identified during a study of human T cells and chemical hapten exposure (dated by TCRdb to the early 2020s). For the wider study: For sensitization, 2% DPC in acetone was applied to a 2 cm by 2 cm area of upper inner arm skin. The patient cohort, mostly female, included alopecia areata with under or over 50% scalp involvement, alopecia totalis and alopecia universalis. Throughout the study period of around 24 weeks, patients also received therapeutic DPC doses to the scalp every week. Patch testing on the upper back used Finn chambers containing 0.01% DPC, with scoring done after 6 days according to International Contact Dermatitis Research Group standards. This study followed changes in the peripheral blood TCR repertoire in vivo during primary and secondary sensitization of alopecia patients to the hapten diphenylcyclopropenone (DPC). Roughly 30 alopecia patients gave blood for TCR sequencing at one to four time points (pre-sensitization, 2, 6 and 24 weeks). Blood samples were taken from patients before sensitization (week 0) and then at 2, 6 and about 24 weeks after DPC sensitization. Libraries were combined into a pool for sequencing, and differences in TCR yield between samples came mainly from small differences in library volumes within the pool. Study-wide findings and limitations: After repeated subsampling, the strength of the expansion versus patch-test correlation and the threshold at which it became significant changed. Patch test score correlated positively with the number of PT1 expanded TCRs, reaching significance at thresholds 8, 16 and 32 but not at 4. No change with DPC sensitization was found in the number of TCRs above 1 in 1000 frequency, and no evidence of global repertoire structure alterations was found. Because all patients had alopecia, a presumed autoimmune disease, the immune response of the patients might differ from that of healthy individuals. Expanded TCRs formed significantly more large CDR3 similarity clusters than pre-sensitization or healthy control sets, consistent with antigen-driven responses.

The library was produced with RACE. The data were produced on a NextSeq 500. During library preparation, unique molecular identifiers were attached to individual cDNA molecules so that TCRs could be counted in a quantitative, reproducible way. For every blood RNA sample, sequencing covered both the TCR alpha and TCR beta chains. Per the original workflow: A median of around 100,000 TCRs per sample was observed, with a range of about 20,000 to 750,000. The Decombinator software suite was used to annotate the V, J and CDR3 of the TCR reads. Every sample was subsampled to the same number of TCRs (28,000) for the PS versus PT1 abundance plots. TCRs were defined as expanded if absent before sensitization and observed at least eight times at the 2-week time point. TCRdb passed the public sequencing reads through fastp at Q25 and MiXCR, retaining productive beta sequences. All rows with the same CDR3 protein become a single entry with the most common DNA and genes. The V and J calls and clone size are TCRdb's, not the authors'. For this sample the table gives fewer than 90,000 distinct CDR3 sequences, of which 6% to 8.5% were detected only once. The ten top clones hold 1.3% of the sample.

A remark on this clonotype: Which antigen it targets is not known. No base quality values were provided; no much bigger clone lies one nucleotide off.

After removal of 4 bases from V and 1 base from J, the junction retains 11 bases not matched to a gene. For CDR1 and CDR2, the germline V gene lists SGHTA and FQGTGA. The CDR3 goes from the cysteine to the phenylalanine over 18 residues. Just CDR3 DNA is preserved here, 54 bases in frame from base 1. The sample's time point, from its label and the paper: patch test 2, 6 weeks after DPC sensitization. Per the publication, the treatment or condition label means: therapeutic diphenylcyclopropenone sensitization with weekly scalp DPC. At each patch-test visit, blood was drawn before the patch test was applied. To be eligible, patients had to be aged 18 to 70, diagnosed with alopecia and judged suitable for DPC therapy, while pregnant patients were excluded. Unfractionated whole blood was collected in Tempus Blood RNA tubes, and total RNA was extracted from that blood.

This sample comprised whole blood, obtained in connection with sensitization to the hapten diphenylcyclopropenone (DPC). This receptor was obtained from a young woman with alopecia areata. Some clones in this sample may be carry-over from other donors' samples. The rearranged chain carries TRBV7-3 and TRBJ2-1, and 9 junctional nucleotides match TRBD2. The CDR3 region: CASSSAPPSGASYNEQFF. The nucleotide sequence is given as TGTGCCAGCAGCTCCGCCCCTCCTAGCGGGGCTTCCTACAATGAGCAGTTCTTC.